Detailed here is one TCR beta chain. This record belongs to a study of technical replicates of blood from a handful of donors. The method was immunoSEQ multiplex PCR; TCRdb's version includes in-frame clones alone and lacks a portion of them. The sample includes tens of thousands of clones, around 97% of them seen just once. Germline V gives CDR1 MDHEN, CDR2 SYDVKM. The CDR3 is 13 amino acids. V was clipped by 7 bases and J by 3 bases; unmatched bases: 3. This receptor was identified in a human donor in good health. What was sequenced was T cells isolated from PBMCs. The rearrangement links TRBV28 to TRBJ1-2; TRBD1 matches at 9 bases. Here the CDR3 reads CASNDRGDYGYTF. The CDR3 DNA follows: TGTGCCAGCAATGACAGGGGGGACTATGGCTACACCTTC.